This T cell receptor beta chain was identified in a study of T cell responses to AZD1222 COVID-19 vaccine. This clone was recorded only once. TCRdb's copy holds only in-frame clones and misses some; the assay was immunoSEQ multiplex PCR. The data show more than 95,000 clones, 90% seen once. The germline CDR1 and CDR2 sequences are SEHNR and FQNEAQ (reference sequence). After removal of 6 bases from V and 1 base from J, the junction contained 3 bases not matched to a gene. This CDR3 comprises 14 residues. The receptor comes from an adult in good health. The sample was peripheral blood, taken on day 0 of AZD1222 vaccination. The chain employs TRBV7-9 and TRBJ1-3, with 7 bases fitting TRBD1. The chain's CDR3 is CASRPTGSGNTIYF. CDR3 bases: TGTGCCAGCAGACCGACAGGGTCTGGAAACACCATATATTTT. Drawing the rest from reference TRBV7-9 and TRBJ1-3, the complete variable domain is DTGVSQNPRHKITKRGQNVTFRCDPISEHNRLYWYRQTLGQGPEFLTYFQNEAQLEKSRLLSDRFSAERPKGSFSTLEIQRTEQGDSAMYLCASRPTGSGNTIYFGEGSWLTVV.